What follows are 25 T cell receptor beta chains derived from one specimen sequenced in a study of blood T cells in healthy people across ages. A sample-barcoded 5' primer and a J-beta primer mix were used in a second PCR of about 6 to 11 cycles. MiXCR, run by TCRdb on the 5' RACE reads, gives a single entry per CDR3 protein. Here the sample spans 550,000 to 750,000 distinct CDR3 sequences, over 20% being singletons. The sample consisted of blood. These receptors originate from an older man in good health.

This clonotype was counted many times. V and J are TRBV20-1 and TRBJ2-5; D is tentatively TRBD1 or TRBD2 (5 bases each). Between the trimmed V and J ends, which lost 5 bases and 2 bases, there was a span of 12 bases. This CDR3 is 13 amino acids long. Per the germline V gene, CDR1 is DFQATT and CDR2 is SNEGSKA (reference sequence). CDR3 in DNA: TGCAGTGCTCCGGGACGCCAACAAGAGACCCAGTACTTC. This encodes CSAPGRQQETQYF.

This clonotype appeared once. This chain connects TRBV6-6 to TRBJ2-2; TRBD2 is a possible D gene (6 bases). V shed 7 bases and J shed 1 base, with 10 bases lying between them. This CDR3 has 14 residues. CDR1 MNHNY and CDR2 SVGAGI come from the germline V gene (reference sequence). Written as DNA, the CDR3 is TGTGCCAGCATGGGTAGCGGGAACACCGGGGAGCTGTTTTTT. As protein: CASMGSGNTGELFF.

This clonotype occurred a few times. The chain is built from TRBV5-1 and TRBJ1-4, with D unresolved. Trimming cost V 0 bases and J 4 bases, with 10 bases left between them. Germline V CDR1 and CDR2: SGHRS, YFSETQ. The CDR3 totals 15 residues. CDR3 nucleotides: TGCGCCAGCAGCTTGGATGTATCTCTTAATGAAAAACTGTTTTTT. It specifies CASSLDVSLNEKLFF.

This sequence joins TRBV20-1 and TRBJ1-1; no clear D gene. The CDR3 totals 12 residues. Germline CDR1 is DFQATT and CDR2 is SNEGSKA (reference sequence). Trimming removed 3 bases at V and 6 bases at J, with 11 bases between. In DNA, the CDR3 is TGCAGTGCTAGCATTGCGGGCCCTGAAGCTTTCTTT. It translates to CSASIAGPEAFF.

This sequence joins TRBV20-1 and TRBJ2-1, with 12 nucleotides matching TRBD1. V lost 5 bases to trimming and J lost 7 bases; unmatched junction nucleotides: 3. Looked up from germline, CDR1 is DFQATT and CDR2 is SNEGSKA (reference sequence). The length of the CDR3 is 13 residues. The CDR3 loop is CSAGDRGRNEQFF. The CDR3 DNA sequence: TGCAGTGCTGGGGACAGGGGGCGAAATGAGCAGTTCTTC.

The CDR3 reads CASSLEGLAAFTDTQYF. DNA of the CDR3: TGTGCCAGCAGTTTAGAGGGACTAGCGGCCTTCACAGATACGCAGTATTTT. The chain employs TRBV12-3 or TRBV12-4 and TRBJ2-3, with 11 bases identical to TRBD2. V gave up 1 base and J gave up 2 bases; unmatched junction bases: 5. This CDR3 is 17 amino acids long.

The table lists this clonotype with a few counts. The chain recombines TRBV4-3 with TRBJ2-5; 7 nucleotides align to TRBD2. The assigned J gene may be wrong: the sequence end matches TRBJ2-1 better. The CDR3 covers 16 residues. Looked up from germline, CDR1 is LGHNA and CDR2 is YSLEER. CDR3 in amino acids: CASSQDPAGAYNEQFF. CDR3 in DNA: TGCGCCAGCAGCCAAGATCCCGCGGGAGCCTACAATGAGCAGTTCTTC.

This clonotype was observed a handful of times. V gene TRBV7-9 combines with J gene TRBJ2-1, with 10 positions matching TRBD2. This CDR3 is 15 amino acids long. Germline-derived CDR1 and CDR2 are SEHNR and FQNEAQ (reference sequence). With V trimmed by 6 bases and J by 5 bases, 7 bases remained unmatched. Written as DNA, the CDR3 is TGTGCCAGCAGACCTAGCGGGAGATTCAACAATGAGCAGTTCTTC. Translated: CASRPSGRFNNEQFF.

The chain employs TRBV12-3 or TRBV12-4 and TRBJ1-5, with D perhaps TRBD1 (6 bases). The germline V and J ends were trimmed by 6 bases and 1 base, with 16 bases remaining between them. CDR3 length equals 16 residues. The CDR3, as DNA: TGTGCCAGCAGGCCCGGCGGGGGGCAAAGCAATCAGCCCCAGCATTTT. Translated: CASRPGGGQSNQPQHF.

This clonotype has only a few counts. The CDR3 is CSARIPGAYYGYTF. The CDR3 coding sequence is TGCAGTGCTAGAATCCCGGGGGCGTACTATGGCTACACCTTC. The chain uses TRBV20-1 and TRBJ1-2; perhaps TRBD1 as D (6 bases). The CDR3 length is 14 residues. V was clipped by 2 bases and J by 3 bases, with 13 bases between them. Per germline, CDR1 DFQATT and CDR2 SNEGSKA (reference sequence).

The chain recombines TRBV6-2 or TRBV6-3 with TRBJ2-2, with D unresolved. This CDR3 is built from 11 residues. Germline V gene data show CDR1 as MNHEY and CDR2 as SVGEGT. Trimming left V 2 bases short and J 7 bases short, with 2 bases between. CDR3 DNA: TGTGCCAGCAGTTACGTCGGGGAGCTGTTTTTT. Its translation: CASSYVGELFF.

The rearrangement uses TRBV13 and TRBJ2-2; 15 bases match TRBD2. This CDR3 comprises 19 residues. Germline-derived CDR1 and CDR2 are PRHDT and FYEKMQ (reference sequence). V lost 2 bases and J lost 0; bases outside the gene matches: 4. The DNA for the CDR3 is TGTGCCAGCAGCTTAAGGACTAGCGGGAGGGCCGCGAACACCGGGGAGCTGTTTTTT. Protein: CASSLRTSGRAANTGELFF.

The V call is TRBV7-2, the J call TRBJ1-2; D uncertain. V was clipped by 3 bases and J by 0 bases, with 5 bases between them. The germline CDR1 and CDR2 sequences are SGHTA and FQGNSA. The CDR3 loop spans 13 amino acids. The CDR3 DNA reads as TGTGCCAGCAGCTTGGCGCCTAACTATGGCTACACCTTC. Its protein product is CASSLAPNYGYTF.

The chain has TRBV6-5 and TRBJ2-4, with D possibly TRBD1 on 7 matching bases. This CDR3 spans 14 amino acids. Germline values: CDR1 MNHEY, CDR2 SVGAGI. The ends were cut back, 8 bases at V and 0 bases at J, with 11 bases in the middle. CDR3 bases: TGTGCCAGCGGGCAGGGGGGAGCCAAAAACATTCAGTACTTC. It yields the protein CASGQGGAKNIQYF.

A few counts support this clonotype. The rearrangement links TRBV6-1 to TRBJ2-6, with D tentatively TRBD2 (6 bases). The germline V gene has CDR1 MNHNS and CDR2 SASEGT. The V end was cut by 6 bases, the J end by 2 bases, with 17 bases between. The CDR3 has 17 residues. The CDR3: CASSETGTPPGANVLTF. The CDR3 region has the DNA TGTGCCAGCAGCGAAACCGGGACTCCCCCTGGGGCCAACGTCCTGACTTTC.

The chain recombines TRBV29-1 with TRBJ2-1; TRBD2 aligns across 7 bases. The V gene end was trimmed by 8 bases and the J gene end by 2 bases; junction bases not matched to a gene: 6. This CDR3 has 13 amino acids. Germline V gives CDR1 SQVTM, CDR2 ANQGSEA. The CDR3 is CSFQRETYNEQFF. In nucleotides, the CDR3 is TGCAGCTTTCAGCGGGAAACCTACAATGAGCAGTTCTTC.

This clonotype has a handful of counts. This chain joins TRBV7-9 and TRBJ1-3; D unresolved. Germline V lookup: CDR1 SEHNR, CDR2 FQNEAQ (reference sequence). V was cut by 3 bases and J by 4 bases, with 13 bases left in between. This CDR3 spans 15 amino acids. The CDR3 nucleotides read TGTGCCAGCAGCTTGCCCTCGGACGCCGGAAACACCATATATTTT. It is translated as CASSLPSDAGNTIYF.

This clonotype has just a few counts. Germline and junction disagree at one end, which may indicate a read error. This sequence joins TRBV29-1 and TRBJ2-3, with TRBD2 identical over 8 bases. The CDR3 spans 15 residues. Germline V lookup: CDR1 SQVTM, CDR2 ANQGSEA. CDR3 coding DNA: TGCAGCGTTCCTGTCGCGGGAGGACGCGCAGATACGCGGTATTTT. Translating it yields CSVPVAGGRADTRYF.

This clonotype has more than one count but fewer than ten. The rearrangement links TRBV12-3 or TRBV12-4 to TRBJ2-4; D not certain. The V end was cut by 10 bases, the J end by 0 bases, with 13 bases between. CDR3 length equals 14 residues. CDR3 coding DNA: TGTGCCACCCTACATTGGAGAGCCAAAAACATTCAGTACTTC. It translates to CATLHWRAKNIQYF.

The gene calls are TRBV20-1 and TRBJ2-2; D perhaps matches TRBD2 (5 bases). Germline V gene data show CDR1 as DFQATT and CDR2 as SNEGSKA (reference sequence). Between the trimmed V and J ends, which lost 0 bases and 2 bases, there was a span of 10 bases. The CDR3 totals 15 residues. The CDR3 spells CSARDRGLNTGELFF. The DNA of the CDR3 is TGCAGTGCTAGAGATCGGGGTCTTAACACCGGGGAGCTGTTTTTT.

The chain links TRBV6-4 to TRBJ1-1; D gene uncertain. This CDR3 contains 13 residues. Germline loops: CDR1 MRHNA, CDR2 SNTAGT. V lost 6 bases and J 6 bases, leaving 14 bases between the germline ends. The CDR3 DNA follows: TGTGCCAGCAGAGCGGACCCGCGGGCTGAAGCTTTCTTT. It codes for CASRADPRAEAFF.

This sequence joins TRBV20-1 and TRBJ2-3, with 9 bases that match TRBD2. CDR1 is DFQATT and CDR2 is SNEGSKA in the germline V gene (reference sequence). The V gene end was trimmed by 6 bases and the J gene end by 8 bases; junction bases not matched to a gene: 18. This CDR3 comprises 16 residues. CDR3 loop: CSAPDPASGASGTQYF. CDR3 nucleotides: TGCAGTGCCCCAGATCCCGCTAGCGGGGCCTCTGGTACGCAGTATTTT.

The CDR3 sequence is CATSRDLSWNTEAFF. CDR3 sequence (DNA): TGTGCCACCAGCAGAGATCTGTCATGGAACACTGAAGCTTTCTTT. The chain has TRBV15 and TRBJ1-1; D gene unclear. Germline CDR1 and CDR2: LNHNV and YYDKDF (reference sequence). The CDR3 runs to 15 residues. With 0 bases removed from V and 1 base from J, the gap between germline ends came to 9 bases.

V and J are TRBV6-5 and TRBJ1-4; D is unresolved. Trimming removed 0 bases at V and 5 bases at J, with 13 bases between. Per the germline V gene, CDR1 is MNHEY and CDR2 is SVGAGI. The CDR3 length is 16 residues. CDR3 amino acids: CASSYSYGRGNEKLFF. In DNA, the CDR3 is TGTGCCAGCAGTTACTCATACGGCCGCGGGAATGAAAAACTGTTTTTT.

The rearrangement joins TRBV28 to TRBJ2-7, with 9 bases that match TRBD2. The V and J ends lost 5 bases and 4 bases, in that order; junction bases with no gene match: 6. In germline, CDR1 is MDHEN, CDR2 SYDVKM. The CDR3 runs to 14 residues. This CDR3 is CASSPAGGEYEQYF. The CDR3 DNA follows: TGTGCCAGCAGTCCAGCGGGAGGCGAATACGAGCAGTACTTC. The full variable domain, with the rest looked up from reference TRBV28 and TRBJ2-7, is DVKVTQSSRYLVKRTGEKVFLECVQDMDHENMFWYRQDPGLGLRLIYFSYDVKMKEKGDIPEGYSVSREKKERFSLILESASTNQTSMYLCASSPAGGEYEQYFGPGTRLTVT.